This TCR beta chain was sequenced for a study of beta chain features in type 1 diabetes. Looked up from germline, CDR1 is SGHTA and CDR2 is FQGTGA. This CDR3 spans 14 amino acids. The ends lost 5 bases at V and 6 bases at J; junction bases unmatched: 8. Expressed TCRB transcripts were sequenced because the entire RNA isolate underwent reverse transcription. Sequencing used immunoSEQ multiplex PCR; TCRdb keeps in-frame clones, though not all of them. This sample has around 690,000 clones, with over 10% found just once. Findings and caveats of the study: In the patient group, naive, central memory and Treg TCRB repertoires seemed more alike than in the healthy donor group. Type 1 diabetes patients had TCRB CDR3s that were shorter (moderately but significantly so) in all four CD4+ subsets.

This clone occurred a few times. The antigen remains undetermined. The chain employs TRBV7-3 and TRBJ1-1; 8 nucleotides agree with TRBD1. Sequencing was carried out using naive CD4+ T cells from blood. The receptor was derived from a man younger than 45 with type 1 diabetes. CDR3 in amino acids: CASSPNGQGSEAFF. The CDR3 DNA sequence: TGTGCCAGCAGCCCCAATGGACAGGGCTCTGAAGCTTTCTTT.